The rows below give T cell receptor beta chains drawn from one sample of a study of breast tumors, draining lymph nodes, adjacent tissues. TCRdb passed the multiplex PCR reads through MiXCR, listing each CDR3 protein once. Of 15,000 or so distinct CDR3 sequences in the sample, 40% to 50% were seen once. Sequences were obtained from tumor-adjacent breast tissue. The source is a female donor with breast cancer. Some clones in this sample may be carry-over from other donors' samples. The CDR3 runs from the conserved cysteine through the conserved F or W. The order of the fields is V gene, J gene, D gene, clone size, CDR3 protein, CDR3 DNA. The D gene is left open where the match is weak. Some rows mark clone size as missing; the rest say once, few, many or name a class of expanded clone.

v_call: TRBV6-2/TRBV6-3
j_call: TRBJ1-2
d_call: TRBD1
clone_size: -
cdr3_aa: CASRPGQSFYGYTF
cdr3_nt: TGTGCCAGCAGGCCGGGACAGTCCTTCTATGGCTACACCTTC

v_call: TRBV20-1
j_call: TRBJ2-7
d_call: TRBD2
clone_size: -
cdr3_aa: CSALAGGLSEQYF
cdr3_nt: TGCAGTGCTTTAGCGGGGGGGCTTTCCGAGCAGTACTTC

v_call: TRBV20-1
j_call: TRBJ2-1
d_call: TRBD2
clone_size: -
cdr3_aa: CSARSNSGRNEQLF
cdr3_nt: TGCAGTGCTAGATCCAATAGCGGGAGGAATGAGCAGCTCTTC

v_call: TRBV12-3/TRBV12-4
j_call: TRBJ2-7
d_call: -
clone_size: -
cdr3_aa: CASSLTSYEQYF
cdr3_nt: TGTGCCAGCAGTTTGACCTCCTACGAGCAGTACTTC

v_call: TRBV29-1
j_call: TRBJ1-2
d_call: -
clone_size: -
cdr3_aa: CSVDAGTYGYTF
cdr3_nt: TGCAGCGTAGATGCAGGGACCTATGGCTACACCTTC

v_call: TRBV6-2/TRBV6-3
j_call: TRBJ1-3
d_call: -
clone_size: once
cdr3_aa: CASSRGTNSGNTIYF
cdr3_nt: TGTGCCAGCAGTCGCGGGACAAACTCTGGAAACACCATATATTTT

v_call: TRBV9
j_call: TRBJ2-7
d_call: -
clone_size: -
cdr3_aa: CASSVVGYEQYF
cdr3_nt: TGTGCCAGCAGCGTAGTGGGCTACGAGCAGTACTTC

v_call: TRBV19
j_call: TRBJ2-7
d_call: -
clone_size: -
cdr3_aa: CASSKGGGIYEQYF
cdr3_nt: TGTGCCAGTAGTAAGGGAGGGGGAATCTACGAGCAGTACTTC

v_call: TRBV27
j_call: TRBJ2-1
d_call: -
clone_size: many
cdr3_aa: CASTGTGSAISYNEQFF
cdr3_nt: TGTGCCAGCACCGGAACCGGGTCGGCCATCTCCTACAATGAGCAGTTCTTC

v_call: TRBV6-5
j_call: TRBJ2-1
d_call: TRBD2
clone_size: many
cdr3_aa: CASSLRLADFRDEQFF
cdr3_nt: TGTGCCAGCAGTTTAAGACTAGCGGACTTTAGGGATGAGCAGTTCTTC

v_call: TRBV5-1
j_call: TRBJ2-6
d_call: -
clone_size: -
cdr3_aa: CASSSGDTGANVLTF
cdr3_nt: TGTGCCAGCAGCTCCGGCGACACGGGGGCCAACGTCCTGACTTTC

v_call: TRBV12-3/TRBV12-4
j_call: TRBJ2-1
d_call: TRBD1
clone_size: -
cdr3_aa: CASSLSRDRGYNEQFF
cdr3_nt: TGTGCCAGCAGTTTGTCTCGGGACAGGGGATACAATGAGCAGTTCTTC

v_call: TRBV5-1
j_call: TRBJ1-6
d_call: -
clone_size: -
cdr3_aa: CASSGEQRTATGSPLHF
cdr3_nt: TGCGCCAGCAGCGGGGAACAGCGGACAGCCACCGGGTCACCCCTCCACTTT

v_call: TRBV29-1
j_call: TRBJ1-2
d_call: -
clone_size: many
cdr3_aa: CSVAGNGGQLYGYTF
cdr3_nt: TGCAGCGTTGCCGGAAATGGGGGGCAGCTCTATGGCTACACCTTC

v_call: TRBV20-1
j_call: TRBJ1-2
d_call: -
clone_size: -
cdr3_aa: CSAQDRNYGYTF
cdr3_nt: TGCAGTGCTCAAGACAGGAACTATGGCTACACCTTC

v_call: TRBV10-2
j_call: TRBJ2-7
d_call: -
clone_size: many
cdr3_aa: CASSARVYEQYF
cdr3_nt: TGCGCCAGCAGTGCCAGGGTGTACGAGCAGTACTTC

v_call: TRBV5-1
j_call: TRBJ2-7
d_call: TRBD1
clone_size: -
cdr3_aa: CASSFGTGAYEQYF
cdr3_nt: TGCGCCAGCAGCTTCGGCACAGGGGCTTACGAGCAGTACTTC

v_call: TRBV28
j_call: TRBJ2-2
d_call: TRBD2
clone_size: many
cdr3_aa: CASSFAGGPTPPGELFF
cdr3_nt: TGTGCCAGCAGTTTTGCGGGAGGCCCGACCCCACCCGGGGAGCTGTTTTTT

v_call: TRBV12-3/TRBV12-4
j_call: TRBJ2-7
d_call: -
clone_size: -
cdr3_aa: CASSLGIGSRPF
cdr3_nt: TGTGCCAGCAGTTTGGGTATCGGGAGCCGCCCTTTC

v_call: TRBV28
j_call: TRBJ2-5
d_call: TRBD1
clone_size: many
cdr3_aa: CASRTGHETQYF
cdr3_nt: TGTGCCAGTAGGACAGGGCATGAGACCCAGTACTTC

v_call: TRBV7-6
j_call: TRBJ1-4
d_call: TRBD1
clone_size: medium-sized
cdr3_aa: CASSVGQAGVEKLFF
cdr3_nt: TGTGCCAGCAGCGTAGGACAGGCTGGAGTAGAAAAACTGTTTTTT

v_call: TRBV27
j_call: TRBJ1-1
d_call: -
clone_size: -
cdr3_aa: CASKGREWSTEAFF
cdr3_nt: TGTGCCAGCAAGGGCAGGGAGTGGAGCACTGAAGCTTTCTTT

v_call: TRBV18
j_call: TRBJ2-5
d_call: -
clone_size: many
cdr3_aa: CASSQTDQGTQYF
cdr3_nt: TGTGCCAGCTCACAAACGGATCAGGGGACCCAGTACTTC

v_call: TRBV27
j_call: TRBJ1-2
d_call: -
clone_size: many
cdr3_aa: CASSYRGGGGSNYGYTF
cdr3_nt: TGTGCCAGCAGTTATAGGGGAGGTGGAGGGTCCAACTATGGCTACACCTTC

v_call: TRBV15
j_call: TRBJ2-1
d_call: TRBD2
clone_size: few
cdr3_aa: CATSRTTGTSGSGTSREQFF
cdr3_nt: TGTGCCACCAGCAGAACGACCGGGACTAGCGGGAGTGGAACGTCACGTGAGCAGTTCTTC

v_call: TRBV4-2
j_call: TRBJ2-7
d_call: -
clone_size: once
cdr3_aa: CASSQPDVSYEQYF
cdr3_nt: TGTGCCAGCAGCCAACCGGACGTCTCCTACGAGCAGTACTTC

v_call: TRBV6-5
j_call: TRBJ2-6
d_call: TRBD1
clone_size: many
cdr3_aa: CASSPGQAGANVLTF
cdr3_nt: TGTGCCAGCAGTCCGGGACAGGCTGGGGCCAACGTCCTGACTTTC

v_call: TRBV5-1
j_call: TRBJ2-1
d_call: -
clone_size: many
cdr3_aa: CASNPWKAAGGIANEQFF
cdr3_nt: TGCGCCAGCAATCCCTGGAAGGCGGCAGGAGGAATTGCCAATGAGCAGTTCTTC

v_call: TRBV27
j_call: TRBJ2-3
d_call: -
clone_size: -
cdr3_aa: CASSQRYSTDTQYF
cdr3_nt: TGTGCCAGCAGCCAACGATATAGCACAGATACGCAGTATTTT

v_call: TRBV4-1
j_call: TRBJ2-5
d_call: -
clone_size: medium-sized
cdr3_aa: CASSQVGRGEKTQYF
cdr3_nt: TGCGCCAGCAGCCAAGTAGGCAGGGGCGAGAAGACCCAGTACTTC

v_call: TRBV6-6
j_call: TRBJ2-2
d_call: -
clone_size: many
cdr3_aa: CASSHRDMRNTGELFF
cdr3_nt: TGTGCCAGCAGTCACCGGGACATGAGAAACACCGGGGAGCTGTTTTTT

v_call: TRBV5-6
j_call: TRBJ2-7
d_call: -
clone_size: once
cdr3_aa: CASSSLGPGSYGQYF
cdr3_nt: TGTGCCAGCAGCTCCCTGGGACCGGGTTCCTACGGGCAGTACTTC

v_call: TRBV6-4
j_call: TRBJ2-7
d_call: -
clone_size: medium-sized
cdr3_aa: CASSHSGGWSYEQYF
cdr3_nt: TGTGCCAGCAGTCACTCGGGGGGCTGGAGCTACGAGCAGTACTTC